This T cell receptor beta chain was found in a study of blood T cell repertoires in COVID-19. Overall study: Donors in the United States, Italy and Spain gave samples during acute or convalescent COVID-19. The cDNA or gDNA used as material had been derived from T cells, B-cell-depleted T cells, or PBMCs.

The CDR3 is 13 amino acids. Germline V lookup: CDR1 SGHTA, CDR2 FQGNSA. V was pared by 4 bases and J by 7 bases, with 10 bases between. In the original analysis: Scientists estimated how many nucleated cells there were by amplifying reference gene primers. Sequenced by immunoSEQ multiplex PCR; TCRdb stores in-frame clones only, minus some. V, J and clone size are taken as reported in that table, and D and trimming were inferred from the DNA itself. The data show around 150,000 clones, approximately 86% seen once. The V and J genes are TRBV7-2 and TRBJ1-4; D possibly corresponds to TRBD1 (5 bases). Sequences were obtained from peripheral blood. This TCR was recovered from a man aged 65-85 years with acute or convalescent COVID-19. The CDR3 DNA reads TGTGCCAGCAGCTGGGACGGGGGTGAAAAACTGTTTTTT. The encoded protein is CASSWDGGEKLFF.